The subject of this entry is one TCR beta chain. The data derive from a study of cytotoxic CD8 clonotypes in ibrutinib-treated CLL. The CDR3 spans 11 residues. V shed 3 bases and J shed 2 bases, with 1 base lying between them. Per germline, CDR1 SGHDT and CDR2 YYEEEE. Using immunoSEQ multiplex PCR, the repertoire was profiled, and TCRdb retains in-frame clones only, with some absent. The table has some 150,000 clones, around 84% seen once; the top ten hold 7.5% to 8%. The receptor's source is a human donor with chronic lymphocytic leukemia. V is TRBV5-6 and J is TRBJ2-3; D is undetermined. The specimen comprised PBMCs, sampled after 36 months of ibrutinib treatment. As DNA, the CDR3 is TGTGCCAGCAGCTACACAGATACGCAGTATTTT. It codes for CASSYTDTQYF. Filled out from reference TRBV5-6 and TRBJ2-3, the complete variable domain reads DAGVTQSPTHLIKTRGQQVTLRCSPKSGHDTVSWYQQALGQGPQFIFQYYEEEERQRGNFPDRFSGHQFPNYSSELNVNALLLGDSALYLCASSYTDTQYFGPGTRLTVL.